The entry below gives a single T cell receptor beta chain sequence along with its context. The target antigen is unknown. CDR1 SGHNT and CDR2 YYREEE come from the germline V gene (reference sequence). V was clipped by 2 bases and J by 3 bases; unmatched bases: 2. CDR3 length: 15 residues. This specimen belongs to a study of lymphopenia after photon versus proton radiotherapy. Libraries were prepared by immunoSEQ multiplex PCR; TCRdb keeps only in-frame clonotypes and omits some of them. The sample yields over 15,000 clones, about nine tenths seen once. General study results and limits: Photon-treated patients lost naive T cells and TCR diversity; proton-treated stayed stable. Post-nadir TCR diversity decline inversely tracked overall survival among those who died. Oligoclonal CD8+ Temra expansion after nadir drove photon patients' diversity drop.

The chain uses TRBV5-4 and TRBJ2-2; TRBD1 matches 9 bases. The source is a man between 65 and 85 years old with pancreatic cancer. Here the sequenced sample was peripheral blood, taken from a patient treated with proton-based radiotherapy. CDR3 nucleotides: TGTGCCAGCAGCTTCCGGGACAGGGACACCGGGGAGCTGTTTTTT. This encodes CASSFRDRDTGELFF.